Described below is a single TCR beta chain sequence and its context. The V end lost 4 bases, the J end lost 2 bases, and 27 bases lay between the germline ends. CDR3 length equals 18 residues. CDR1 GTSNPN and CDR2 SVGIG come from the germline V gene (reference sequence). The sample originates from a study of blood T cell repertoires in COVID-19. Data came from immunoSEQ multiplex PCR; TCRdb stores just in-frame clones and leaves some out. The sample includes 10,000 to 15,000 clones, approximately 70% of them seen just once. Input material: peripheral blood. The clonotype comes from a man in his sixties with COVID-19, enrolled during active disease. The chain is built from TRBV30 and TRBJ2-7, with D maybe TRBD1 (5 bases). CDR3 sequence (DNA): TGTGCCTGGACACGTCCCATCCCGACAGTTTTTCAGCCCTACGAGCAGTACGTC. This gives the protein CAWTRPIPTVFQPYEQYV.